The entry below gives a single T cell receptor beta chain sequence along with its context. All patients were mismatch repair deficient, assessed by either PCR or immunohistochemistry. Three pembrolizumab responders had their TCRs sequenced. This record belongs to a study of PD-1 blockade in mismatch repair-deficient tumors. Here immunoSEQ multiplex PCR was the method, and the copy in TCRdb shows in-frame clones only, minus some. The table has around 62,000 clones, 70% to 85% seen once; the top ten hold 4.5% to 6%. The input for sequencing was peripheral blood, taken 2 weeks after starting pembrolizumab. The TCR was taken from an adult with mismatch repair-deficient cancer.

In DNA form, the CDR3 reads TGCGCCAGCAGCCTGAGTGGGACAGGGAACAATGAGCAGTTCTTC. Translating gives CASSLSGTGNNEQFF. J is TRBJ2-1 and V is TRBV4-3; 9 bases line up with TRBD1. Germline V gives CDR1 LGHNA, CDR2 YSLEER. V shed 4 bases, J shed 5 bases, and the junction held 6 bases outside the gene matches. The CDR3 is 15 amino acids.